This TCR beta chain is from a study of early T cells in non-severe SARS-CoV-2 infection. Turning to the study itself: With bulk RNA from unsorted whole blood as input, sequencing yielded unpaired chains. General study results and limits: Anti-spike CD8 specificities were favored by VDJdb matching, whose results missed private and CD4 specificities.

The J segment lost 4 bases and the V segment lost 0 bases, leaving 9 bases of the junction unmatched. CDR3 size: 17 residues. Germline values: CDR1 DFQATT, CDR2 SNEGSKA (reference sequence). By share, this clonotype ranks as medium-sized (0.01 to 0.1%). Antigen specificity is unknown. Individual cDNA molecules received unique molecular identifiers during library preparation. TCRdb analysed the 5' RACE reads with MiXCR anew, one entry per CDR3 protein. The table shows about 40,000 distinct CDR3 sequences, with 4.5% to 5% occurring only once. Sequenced input: whole blood. The chain has TRBV20-1 and TRBJ2-7; TRBD2 matches 13 bases. This receptor was identified in an adult who was a healthcare worker with PCR-confirmed SARS-CoV-2 infection or an uninfected control (not recorded which). The CDR3 sequence is CSARDLEGLAGYYEQYF. The DNA of the CDR3 is TGCAGTGCTAGAGATCTGGAGGGACTAGCGGGATATTACGAGCAGTACTTC.